This T cell receptor (beta chain) was captured by sequencing in a study of T cell responses to AZD1222 COVID-19 vaccine. At the level of the study: Pooled in the analysis were second doses at about 4 or about 12 weeks.

This clone has more than one count but fewer than ten. Assay used: immunoSEQ multiplex PCR; TCRdb lists only in-frame clones, some missing. This sample carries 130,000 to 150,000 clones, around 88% of them seen once, and the ten largest clones take roughly 2.1%. The CDR3 spans 15 residues. Trimming left V 4 bases short and J 3 bases short, with 10 bases between. CDR1 and CDR2 (germline): MNHNY, SVGAGI (reference sequence). The sequencing used peripheral blood, collected on day 0 of AZD1222 vaccination. The source is an adult in good health. This chain links TRBV6-6 with TRBJ1-6; possible D gene TRBD1, 6 bases. The CDR3 nucleotides read TGTGCCAGCAGTTTAGAGGACAGCTATAATTCACCCCTCCACTTT. It is translated as CASSLEDSYNSPLHF.